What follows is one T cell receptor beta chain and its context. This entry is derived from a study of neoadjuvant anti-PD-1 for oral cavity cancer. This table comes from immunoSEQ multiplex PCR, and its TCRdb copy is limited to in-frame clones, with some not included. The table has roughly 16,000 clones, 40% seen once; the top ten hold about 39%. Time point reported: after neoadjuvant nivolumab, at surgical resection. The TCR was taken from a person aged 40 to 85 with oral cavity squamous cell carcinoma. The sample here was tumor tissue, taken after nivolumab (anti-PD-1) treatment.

The CDR3 bases are TGTGCCAGTAGTCGGGGACAGCACTTATCTGGGGCCAACGTCCTGACTTTC. Protein: CASSRGQHLSGANVLTF. V gene TRBV19 combines with J gene TRBJ2-6; 7 nucleotides agree with TRBD1. The germline V gene has CDR1 LNHDA and CDR2 SQIVND (reference sequence). With V trimmed by 5 bases and J by 1 base, 8 bases remained unmatched. The CDR3 runs 17 residues.